A single sample is the source of the 31 T cell receptor beta chains below, sequenced in a study of cytomegalovirus exposure and HLA in healthy donors. PCR primers comprised 60 Vbeta and 13 Jbeta primers. The table came from immunoSEQ multiplex PCR; TCRdb's copy has only in-frame clones and leaves some out. The table has over 150,000 clones, roughly 75% seen once. Sequenced: PBMCs. The receptors here all came from a man aged 18 to 29 in good health and CMV-seronegative.

This clone was counted only a few times. The chain couples TRBV7-2 to TRBJ2-5; 8 nucleotides match TRBD2. Looked up from germline, CDR1 is SGHTA and CDR2 is FQGNSA. V was pared by 5 bases and J by 14 bases, with 13 bases of the junction left unmatched. The CDR3 covers 13 residues. CDR3 sequence (DNA): TGTGCCAGCAGCGTCGGTATGGGACTAGACCCCTACTTC. Translation: CASSVGMGLDPYF.

The gene calls are TRBV25-1 and TRBJ1-1, with 9 bases that match TRBD1. CDR3 length equals 14 residues. Germline V gene sequence: CDR1 MGHDK, CDR2 SYGVNS. The J segment lost 7 bases and the V segment lost 5 bases, leaving 8 bases of the junction unmatched. The CDR3 loop reads CASSNLDRGGEAFF. The CDR3 coding sequence is TGTGCCAGCAGTAACTTGGACAGGGGTGGTGAAGCTTTCTTT.

The chain recombines TRBV5-8 with TRBJ2-3; no clear D gene. V lost 6 bases, J lost 7 bases, and 15 bases lay in between. This CDR3 has 13 residues. Germline V gene data show CDR1 as SGHTS and CDR2 as YDEGEE. CDR3: CASTSRSANTQYF. The CDR3 DNA sequence: TGTGCCAGCACTTCCAGGTCGGCAAATACGCAGTATTTT. Combining the CDR3 with reference TRBV5-8 and TRBJ2-3 gives the whole variable domain EAGVTQSPTHLIKTRGQQATLRCSPISGHTSVYWYQQALGLGLQFLLWYDEGEERNRGNFPPRFSGRQFPNYSSELNVNALELEDSALYLCASTSRSANTQYFGPGTRLTVL.

The V gene is TRBV9, the J gene TRBJ2-3; 11 nucleotides match TRBD2. V trimming: 0 bases; J trimming: 8 bases; junction bases outside the gene matches: 5. The CDR3 is made up of 15 amino acids. Germline CDR1 reads SGDLS; CDR2 reads YYNGEE. This CDR3 reads CASSVELAGVGTQYF. CDR3 bases: TGTGCCAGCAGCGTAGAACTAGCGGGAGTGGGTACGCAGTATTTT. Full variable domain (rest looked up from reference TRBV9 and TRBJ2-3): DSGVTQTPKHLITATGQRVTLRCSPRSGDLSVYWYQQSLDQGLQFLIQYYNGEERAKGNILERFSAQQFPDLHSELNLSSLELGDSALYFCASSVELAGVGTQYFGPGTRLTVL.

The gene calls are TRBV5-1 and TRBJ2-1; 10 nucleotides agree with TRBD1. The V gene's germline CDR1 is SGHRS and CDR2 YFSETQ. J lost 4 bases, V lost 4 bases, and 5 bases had no gene match. The CDR3 consists of 15 residues. The CDR3 region has the DNA TGCGCCAGCAGCCCCGAGGGACAGGGGTACAATGAGCAGTTCTTC. It yields the protein CASSPEGQGYNEQFF.

This chain links TRBV7-9 with TRBJ2-7; 11 positions match TRBD1. Germline CDR1 and CDR2: SEHNR and FQNEAQ (reference sequence). CDR3 length: 15 residues. V was clipped by 4 bases and J by 6 bases; unmatched bases: 8. DNA of the CDR3: TGTGCCAGCAGCTCCGCCGGGACAGGGGGGGTCGAGCAGTACTTC. This sequence encodes CASSSAGTGGVEQYF.

The V gene is TRBV4-3, the J gene TRBJ2-7; D uncertain. CDR3 length: 15 amino acids. The germline V gene encodes CDR1 LGHNA and CDR2 YSLEER. Trimming cost V 2 bases and J 0 bases, with 11 bases left between them. As DNA, the CDR3 is TGCGCCAGCAGCCAAAAGAATGGAGACTCCTACGAGCAGTACTTC. This translates into CASSQKNGDSYEQYF.

This clone showed up just once. V usage is TRBV7-2 and J usage is TRBJ2-3; 12 nucleotides align to TRBD2. V shed 4 bases and J 5 bases; nucleotides not matched to a gene: 4. CDR3 length: 15 amino acids. The germline V gene encodes CDR1 SGHTA and CDR2 FQGNSA. The CDR3: CASSSGLAGRDTQYF. In nucleotides, the CDR3 is TGTGCCAGCAGCTCGGGACTAGCGGGCCGAGATACGCAGTATTTT.

The chain couples TRBV5-1 to TRBJ2-2, with D tentatively TRBD2 (5 bases). Per the germline V gene, CDR1 is SGHRS and CDR2 is YFSETQ. V was cut by 4 bases and J by 0 bases, with 16 bases left in between. This CDR3 is built from 17 residues. The CDR3 DNA reads as TGCGCCAGCAGCATAGACTACCAGAGGCCGAACACCGGGGAGCTGTTTTTT. This gives the protein CASSIDYQRPNTGELFF. Full variable domain (missing parts from reference TRBV5-1 and TRBJ2-2): KAGVTQTPRYLIKTRGQQVTLSCSPISGHRSVSWYQQTPGQGLQFLFEYFSETQRNKGNFPGRFSGRQFSNSRSEMNVSTLELGDSALYLCASSIDYQRPNTGELFFGEGSRLTVL.

This chain uses TRBV7-9 with TRBJ2-2; 8 positions agree with TRBD2. In germline, CDR1 is SEHNR, CDR2 FQNEAQ (reference sequence). J gave up 1 base and V 3 bases, and 10 bases lay outside the gene matches. The CDR3 is made up of 18 amino acids. The CDR3 spells CASSFLWTSSENTGELFF. Written as DNA, the CDR3 is TGTGCCAGCAGCTTCCTTTGGACTAGCTCTGAGAACACCGGGGAGCTGTTTTTT.

The chain recombines TRBV7-9 with TRBJ2-2; D gene unclear. The germline V gene has CDR1 SEHNR and CDR2 FQNEAQ (reference sequence). Deletions cut 8 bases from V and 4 bases from J, with 8 bases between. This CDR3 contains 12 residues. The CDR3 sequence is CASPPPTGELFF. DNA for the CDR3: TGTGCCAGCCCTCCCCCCACCGGGGAGCTGTTTTTT. Looking up the rest from reference TRBV7-9 and TRBJ2-2 gives the full variable domain: DTGVSQNPRHKITKRGQNVTFRCDPISEHNRLYWYRQTLGQGPEFLTYFQNEAQLEKSRLLSDRFSAERPKGSFSTLEIQRTEQGDSAMYLCASPPPTGELFFGEGSRLTVL.

This clone was picked up a small number of times. The genes are TRBV27 and TRBJ2-3; TRBD2 aligns across 8 bases. Germline CDR1 reads MNHEY; CDR2 reads SMNVEV (reference sequence). CDR3 length: 15 amino acids. V lost 5 bases and J lost 5; bases outside the gene matches: 9. Here the CDR3 reads CASSLGLARVDTQYF. The CDR3 nucleotides read TGTGCCAGCAGTCTCGGACTAGCTCGGGTAGATACGCAGTATTTT.

This clone was counted only a few times. The genes are TRBV5-1 and TRBJ2-1; 9 nucleotides align to TRBD2. This CDR3 is 15 amino acids long. With V trimmed by 3 bases and J by 8 bases, 9 bases remained unmatched. In germline, CDR1 is SGHRS, CDR2 YFSETQ. CDR3 sequence (DNA): TGCGCCAGCAGCTACGCTAGCGGGATGGGAGATGAGCAGTTCTTC. Translated, it gives CASSYASGMGDEQFF.

The V call is TRBV27, the J call TRBJ2-5; tentatively, D is TRBD2 (5 bases). CDR1 and CDR2 (germline): MNHEY, SMNVEV (reference sequence). The CDR3 spans 15 residues. Trimming removed 5 bases from V and 5 bases from J, with 18 bases in between. CDR3 residues: CASSPSGPGVETQYF. In nucleotides, the CDR3 is TGTGCCAGCAGTCCGTCGGGTCCCGGGGTGGAGACCCAGTACTTC.

This clone has a handful of counts. The chain combines TRBV2 with TRBJ2-1; TRBD2 matches at 8 bases. The CDR3 has 14 residues. J lost 8 bases, V lost 3 bases, and 6 bases had no gene match. Looked up from germline, CDR1 is SNHLY and CDR2 is FYNNEI. The CDR3 nucleotides read TGTGCCAGCAGTGATATCTTAGCGGGATATGAGCAGTTCTTC. It codes for CASSDILAGYEQFF. Supplemented by reference TRBV2 and TRBJ2-1, the full variable domain reads EPEVTQTPSHQVTQMGQEVILRCVPISNHLYFYWYRQILGQKVEFLVSFYNNEISEKSEIFDDQFSVERPDGSNFTLKIRSTKLEDSAMYFCASSDILAGYEQFFGPGTRLTVL.

This clone showed up just a few times. The chain recombines TRBV6-5 with TRBJ2-1; D might be TRBD1 (6 bases). The V gene lost 8 bases and the J gene lost 5 bases, with 16 bases spanning the gap. CDR1 is MNHEY and CDR2 is SVGAGI in the germline V gene. The CDR3 is made up of 14 amino acids. In DNA, the CDR3 is TGTGCCAGCCCATTCAGGGGTCTCGACAATGAGCAGTTCTTC. Its translation: CASPFRGLDNEQFF.

The gene calls are TRBV19 and TRBJ2-3, with 9 positions matching TRBD1. The CDR3 length is 15 residues. After removal of 6 bases from V and 3 bases from J, the junction contained 7 bases not matched to a gene. Per germline, CDR1 LNHDA and CDR2 SQIVND (reference sequence). The DNA of the CDR3 is TGTGCCAGTAGATCCGACAGGGGGGTAACAGATACGCAGTATTTT. It yields the protein CASRSDRGVTDTQYF.

As for this clone: The sample contains more than one DNA sequence encoding this CDR3. This chain uses TRBV19 with TRBJ2-7, with TRBD1 identical over 7 bases. This CDR3 spans 13 amino acids. Losses at the gene ends were 5 bases for V and 1 base for J; bases not matched to a gene: 2. Per the germline V gene, CDR1 is LNHDA and CDR2 is SQIVND (reference sequence). DNA for the CDR3: TGTGCCAGTAGTCGGACAGGTTCCTACGAGCAGTACTTC. Amino acids: CASSRTGSYEQYF.

The rearrangement links TRBV4-1 to TRBJ1-5, with D perhaps matching TRBD1 (6 bases). CDR1 is MGHRA, CDR2 YSYEKL, per germline. V lost 1 base and J lost 5, with 9 bases in between. The CDR3 runs 14 residues. In nucleotides, the CDR3 is TGCGCCAGCAGCCAAGGCAGGGGAGATCAGCCCCAGCATTTT. It yields the protein CASSQGRGDQPQHF.

Only a few counts were recorded for this clone. The rearrangement joins TRBV18 to TRBJ2-7, with 10 bases lining up with TRBD2. The V segment lost 0 bases and the J segment 6 bases; nucleotides outside the gene matches: 5. The CDR3 covers 15 residues. Germline V gives CDR1 KGHSH, CDR2 LQKENI. DNA of the CDR3: TGTGCCAGCTCACCACCGGTAATAGCGGGAGGCGAGCAGTACTTC. Its translation: CASSPPVIAGGEQYF.

This clone was counted between two and nine times. This sequence joins TRBV5-1 and TRBJ2-1, with TRBD2 matching 7 bases. The CDR3 length is 18 residues. The V segment lost 0 bases and the J segment 0 bases; nucleotides outside the gene matches: 9. Germline loops: CDR1 SGHRS, CDR2 YFSETQ. CDR3 protein: CASSLEVRGSASYNEQFF. DNA for the CDR3: TGCGCCAGCAGCTTGGAGGTGCGGGGGAGTGCCTCCTACAATGAGCAGTTCTTC.

V gene TRBV6-6 combines with J gene TRBJ2-7, with a tentative D call TRBD2 (5 bases). The germline V gene encodes CDR1 MNHNY and CDR2 SVGAGI (reference sequence). The germline V and J ends were trimmed by 6 bases and 2 bases, with 17 bases remaining between them. The CDR3 is made up of 15 amino acids. The CDR3 DNA follows: TGTGCCAGCAGAGACCTTAGCGCCTCAACCTACGAGCAGTACTTC. This translates into CASRDLSASTYEQYF.

The rearrangement joins TRBV6-6 to TRBJ2-6; TRBD2 agrees at 7 bases. Germline assignment: CDR1 MNHNY and CDR2 SVGAGI (reference sequence). The trim removed 5 bases at V and 4 bases at J, leaving 5 bases unmatched. The CDR3 has 15 residues. CDR3 nucleotide sequence: TGTGCCAGCAGTGGGGGGGATCCAGGGGCCAACGTCCTGACTTTC. Translation gives CASSGGDPGANVLTF.

This chain uses TRBV18 with TRBJ2-3; D is undetermined. Trimming shortened V by 1 base and J by 0 bases, and 14 bases separated the two germline ends. Per the germline V gene, CDR1 is KGHSH and CDR2 is LQKENI. There are 17 residues in the CDR3. CDR3: CASSPQFAQFSTDTQYF. CDR3 bases: TGTGCCAGCTCACCACAATTCGCACAGTTCAGCACAGATACGCAGTATTTT.

The chain combines TRBV6-5 with TRBJ2-7; 9 bases agree with TRBD2. Germline CDR1 is MNHEY and CDR2 is SVGAGI. J lost 3 bases, V lost 0 bases, and 6 bases had no gene match. This CDR3 has 16 residues. The DNA for the CDR3 is TGTGCCAGCAGTTACTCAGGGGTAGCGGGGGTCTACGAGCAGTACTTC. It encodes CASSYSGVAGVYEQYF.

The gene calls are TRBV11-3 and TRBJ2-2; D is unresolved. The germline gives CDR1 SGHNT, CDR2 YENEEA. Between the trimmed V and J ends, which lost 1 base and 3 bases, there was a span of 9 bases. The CDR3 is 15 amino acids. CDR3 in amino acids: CASSLGALDTGELFF. The CDR3 region has the DNA TGTGCCAGCAGCTTAGGGGCATTAGACACCGGGGAGCTGTTTTTT.

V is TRBV4-3 and J is TRBJ2-7, with unresolved D. The CDR3 loop spans 14 amino acids. In germline, CDR1 is LGHNA, CDR2 YSLEER. The V end was cut by 0 bases, the J end by 1 base, with 7 bases between. CDR3 protein: CASSQDAGSYEQYF. The CDR3 nucleotides read TGCGCCAGCAGCCAAGATGCAGGATCCTACGAGCAGTACTTC.

CDR3 sequence reads: CASSPPEAGVGRYEQYF. The CDR3 DNA is TGTGCCAGCTCACCACCCGAAGCGGGAGTGGGGAGGTACGAGCAGTACTTC. The chain joins TRBV18 to TRBJ2-7, with 8 bases that match TRBD2. J lost 4 bases, V lost 0 bases, and 11 bases had no gene match. In germline, CDR1 is KGHSH, CDR2 LQKENI. The CDR3 extends over 17 amino acids.

The V call is TRBV30, the J call TRBJ2-7; TRBD2 aligns across 14 bases. The germline CDR1 and CDR2 sequences are GTSNPN and SVGIG (reference sequence). The CDR3 contains 20 residues. The junction had 19 bases not matched to a gene; V was cut back by 1 base and J by 5 bases. The CDR3 coding sequence is TGTGCCTGGAGTGCCCTACCTGTGGGACTAGCGGGAGTTGGAAAGGACGAGCAGTACTTC. It translates to CAWSALPVGLAGVGKDEQYF.

CDR3 sequence (DNA): TGTGCCACGGGACTAGCGGGATTGGAGACCCAGTACTTC. It yields the protein CATGLAGLETQYF. This sequence joins TRBV19 and TRBJ2-5, with 13 bases fitting TRBD2. The trim removed 10 bases at V and 5 bases at J, leaving 4 bases unmatched. Germline CDR1 and CDR2: LNHDA and SQIVND (reference sequence). This CDR3 is 13 amino acids long.

The chain employs TRBV7-8 and TRBJ2-1, with 9 bases lining up with TRBD2. The CDR3 totals 15 residues. From germline, CDR1 is SGHVS and CDR2 FQNEAQ. Trimming took 1 base from V and 7 from J; bases not matched to a gene: 5. Here the CDR3 reads CASSLVVSGRNEQFF. CDR3 bases: TGTGCCAGCAGCTTAGTAGTAAGCGGGAGGAATGAGCAGTTCTTC.